These 14 T cell receptor beta chains were all obtained from the same sample, sequenced in a study of blood T cell repertoires in COVID-19 (dated by TCRdb to 2018 to 2020). Libraries came from the immunoSEQ multiplex PCR assay. Sourced from immuneACCESS, this table was stored by TCRdb with only in-frame sequences that have V and J called. A share of the clones is absent; for the studies checked, an unresolved V gene accounts for under half, and the remainder has no known explanation. Present in this sample are about 210,000 clones, approximately 80% of which were seen just once. The ten largest make up 5.5% to 8.5% of the sample. The sample taken for sequencing was peripheral blood. Receptor source: a man aged 55 to 70 with acute or convalescent COVID-19.

This chain uses TRBV28 with TRBJ1-5, with D tentatively TRBD1 (6 bases). The CDR3 runs 12 residues. V lost 3 bases, J lost 9 bases, and 9 bases lay in between. Germline V lookup: CDR1 MDHEN, CDR2 SYDVKM. The CDR3 loop reads CASSFPQGPQHF. The DNA of the CDR3 is TGTGCCAGCAGTTTCCCACAGGGGCCCCAGCATTTT.

The chain is built from TRBV4-1 and TRBJ2-5, with 8 bases that match TRBD1. The CDR3 spans 15 residues. Per germline, CDR1 MGHRA and CDR2 YSYEKL. Trimming removed 2 bases from V and 2 bases from J; junction bases left unmatched: 4. This chain's CDR3 is CASSQRQGWQETQYF. CDR3 coding DNA: TGCGCCAGCAGCCAACGACAGGGGTGGCAAGAGACCCAGTACTTC.

The chain couples TRBV6-6 to TRBJ1-5; TRBD1 matches at 9 bases. V shed 0 bases and J 4 bases; nucleotides not matched to a gene: 4. Germline V CDR1 and CDR2: MNHNY, SVGAGI (reference sequence). The length of the CDR3 is 16 residues. This chain's CDR3 is CASSYSGQGSNQPQHF. In DNA, the CDR3 is TGTGCCAGCAGTTACTCGGGACAGGGATCTAATCAGCCCCAGCATTTT.

The CDR3 nucleotides are TGCGCCAGCAGTGGCAGGACTAGCGGGGGATTCACAGATACGCAGTATTTT. Residues: CASSGRTSGGFTDTQYF. This chain uses TRBV10-2 with TRBJ2-3, with 13 bases matching TRBD2. Trimming at V came to 4 bases and at J to 2 bases, leaving 6 bases not matched to a gene. Germline CDR1 reads WSHSY; CDR2 reads SAAADI. CDR3 size: 17 residues.

This chain uses TRBV24-1 with TRBJ2-3, with D possibly TRBD1 on 6 matching bases. This CDR3 spans 15 amino acids. V gave up 4 bases and J gave up 11 bases, with 21 bases separating them. In germline, CDR1 is KGHDR, CDR2 SFDVKD. As DNA, the CDR3 is TGTGCCACCAGTGACGTCTCCGGGGCAGGGGACGTGCAGTATTTT. Its translation is CATSDVSGAGDVQYF.

V is TRBV7-9 and J is TRBJ2-1, with TRBD1 matching 9 bases. The CDR3 sequence is 16 residues long. The germline gives CDR1 SEHNR, CDR2 FQNEAQ (reference sequence). The V segment lost 3 bases and the J segment 4 bases; nucleotides outside the gene matches: 7. This CDR3 is CASSFADRGDYNEQFF. The CDR3 DNA sequence: TGTGCCAGCAGCTTCGCAGACAGGGGGGATTACAATGAGCAGTTCTTC.

As regards this clone: Other DNA sequences in this sample translate to the same CDR3. In nucleotides, the CDR3 is TGTGCCAGCAGCGTCACTAGCGGGGGGGCGGCCGGGGAGCTGTTTTTT. The encoded protein is CASSVTSGGAAGELFF. This sequence joins TRBV9 and TRBJ2-2; 13 positions match TRBD2. V dropped 2 bases and J dropped 6; count of bases not matched to a gene: 4. The CDR3 is 16 residues long. Germline CDR1 reads SGDLS; CDR2 reads YYNGEE.

This chain uses TRBV10-3 with TRBJ1-2; D is ambiguous. Germline CDR1 is ENHRY and CDR2 is SYGVKD. This CDR3 is 13 amino acids long. The V gene lost 7 bases and the J gene lost 4 bases, with 13 bases spanning the gap. The CDR3 coding sequence is TGTGCCATCATGCAACAGCAACTCTATGGCTACACCTTC. Protein: CAIMQQQLYGYTF.

The chain has TRBV15 and TRBJ2-3; TRBD2 aligns across 10 bases. The germline CDR1 and CDR2 sequences are LNHNV and YYDKDF (reference sequence). The CDR3 runs to 16 residues. The trim removed 1 base at V and 2 bases at J, leaving 3 bases unmatched. The CDR3 protein is CATSRGLAGVTDTQYF. The DNA for the CDR3 is TGTGCCACCAGCAGAGGCCTAGCGGGGGTCACAGATACGCAGTATTTT. Complete variable domain (other parts from reference TRBV15 and TRBJ2-3): DAMVIQNPRYQVTQFGKPVTLSCSQTLNHNVMYWYQQKSSQAPKLLFHYYDKDFNNEADTPDNFQSRRPNTSFCFLDIRSPGLGDTAMYLCATSRGLAGVTDTQYFGPGTRLTVL.

The chain employs TRBV2 and TRBJ1-2; 8 bases are shared with TRBD1. The CDR3 spans 13 residues. V lost 8 bases, J lost 5 bases, and 7 bases stayed unmatched. CDR1 and CDR2 from the germline V gene are SNHLY and FYNNEI. CDR3 DNA: TGTGCCAGCGGAGGACAGGGCTGGTATGGCTACACCTTC. Translation: CASGGQGWYGYTF. Filled out from reference TRBV2 and TRBJ1-2, the complete variable domain reads EPEVTQTPSHQVTQMGQEVILRCVPISNHLYFYWYRQILGQKVEFLVSFYNNEISEKSEIFDDQFSVERPDGSNFTLKIRSTKLEDSAMYFCASGGQGWYGYTFGSGTRLTVV.

The chain recombines TRBV6-1 with TRBJ1-3; D unresolved. The germline CDR1 and CDR2 sequences are MNHNS and SASEGT. The CDR3 runs to 14 residues. V was pared by 3 bases and J by 0 bases, with 6 bases between. CDR3 nucleotides: TGTGCCAGCAGTGAGCTAGGCTCTGGAAACACCATATATTTT. Protein: CASSELGSGNTIYF.

The chain joins TRBV9 to TRBJ2-1; 8 nucleotides match TRBD2. Trimming took 0 bases from V and 6 from J; bases not matched to a gene: 8. This CDR3 is 16 amino acids long. CDR1 SGDLS and CDR2 YYNGEE come from the germline V gene. The CDR3, as DNA: TGTGCCAGCAGCGTAGGGGCCGGGACTAGTATCAATGAGCAGTTCTTC. Translating gives CASSVGAGTSINEQFF.

The table lists this clone with a few counts. The chain couples TRBV29-1 to TRBJ2-7, with D possibly being TRBD1 (5 bases). Germline assignment: CDR1 SQVTM and CDR2 ANQGSEA. The CDR3 runs to 13 residues. The V end lost 2 bases, the J end lost 5 bases, and 13 bases lay between the germline ends. DNA of the CDR3: TGCAGCGTTGAATACCCAGGGCTTCACGAGCAGTACTTC. It translates to CSVEYPGLHEQYF.

J is TRBJ2-1 and V is TRBV6-4, with TRBD1 matching over 7 bases. The length of the CDR3 is 15 residues. J lost 2 bases, V lost 6 bases, and 7 bases had no gene match. Looked up from germline, CDR1 is MRHNA and CDR2 is SNTAGT. CDR3 amino acids: CASRQEGGPYNEQFF. CDR3 nucleotides: TGTGCCAGCAGGCAGGAAGGGGGCCCCTACAATGAGCAGTTCTTC.